This is a list of T cell receptor beta chains from one sample in a study of CXCR3-negative and CXCR3-positive naive CD8 T cells. TCRdb re-called the 5' RACE reads and shows each CDR3 protein once, DNA omitted. This sample's clone table lists several thousand distinct CDR3 sequences. What was sequenced was naive CXCR3+ CD8+ T cells from blood. The receptors were gathered from a human donor in good health. Some clones in this sample may be carry-over from other donors' samples. The CDR3 runs from the conserved cysteine through the conserved F or W. Clone sizes are given selectively: once, few, many, or a class where the clone is expanded.

>medium-sized|TRBJ2-1|TRBV27
CASSFGNEQFF
>medium-sized|TRBJ1-1|TRBV20-1
CSADPQSRAAEAFF
>medium-sized|TRBJ2-7|TRBV20-1
CSANRDSLISYEQYF
>.|TRBJ2-1|TRBV7-6
CASSPTPLAYNEQFF
>medium-sized|TRBJ2-7|TRBV5-6
CASSLSRYEQYF
>medium-sized|TRBJ2-7|TRBV28
CASSRTERIYEQYF
>.|TRBJ1-1|TRBV28
CASRSLEVGTEAFF
>medium-sized|TRBJ2-1|TRBV4-3
CASSQEGWHYEQFF
>.|TRBJ2-1|TRBV5-4
CASSLQGIGYNEQFF
>.|TRBJ2-1|TRBV4-1
CASSQEAGVEQFF
>medium-sized|TRBJ2-2|TRBV7-9
CASTGGATTGELFF
>.|TRBJ2-3|TRBV14
CASSQDLDPIDTQYF
>.|TRBJ2-1|TRBV12-3/TRBV12-4
CASSFPSYREQFF
>medium-sized|TRBJ1-1|TRBV20-1
CSASTRENTEAFF
>medium-sized|TRBJ2-4|TRBV12-3/TRBV12-4
CASSSERTGTSNIQYF
>.|TRBJ1-3|TRBV20-1
CSARDQGPGNTIYF
>.|TRBJ2-1|TRBV7-7
CASSQAGGPSNEQFF
>medium-sized|TRBJ2-1|TRBV25-1
CASWVGHNEQFF
>medium-sized|TRBJ1-5|TRBV27
CASSVGYNQPQHF
>.|TRBJ2-1|TRBV20-1
CRARFQSYEQFF
>.|TRBJ1-1|TRBV27
CASLSLQGENTEAFF
>medium-sized|TRBJ2-5|TRBV7-9
CASAGTLETQYF
>.|TRBJ2-1|TRBV3-1
CASSWPGAQEQFF
>medium-sized|TRBJ2-7|TRBV29-1
CSVDQGGEQYF
>medium-sized|TRBJ2-1|TRBV4-1
CASSPQSGSSYNEQFF
>medium-sized|TRBJ2-1|TRBV7-8
CASSSEARGRFSYNEQFF
>medium-sized|TRBJ2-3|TRBV6-6
CASRHSYPDTQYF
>.|TRBJ2-1|TRBV13
CASSLGLREQFF
>.|TRBJ2-2|TRBV12-3/TRBV12-4
CASSCGSNTVELFF
>medium-sized|TRBJ2-1|TRBV2
CASSGEGNYNEQFF
>medium-sized|TRBJ2-3|TRBV15
CATEFGGTQYF
>.|TRBJ2-7|TRBV3-1
CASSHVQAGNHEQYF
>.|TRBJ2-1|TRBV19
CASTHGTSGIYEQFF
>.|TRBJ2-4|TRBV25-1
CASSEGGNIQYF
>.|TRBJ2-1|TRBV14
CASSQDQGHNEQFF
>medium-sized|TRBJ1-2|TRBV6-5
CASSYAGDLRDGYTF
>medium-sized|TRBJ1-5|TRBV6-5
CASSPYPARGDQPQHF
>medium-sized|TRBJ2-3|TRBV6-5
CASSLLAGGTDTQYF
>.|TRBJ2-7|TRBV28
CASTWAGGLMSYEQYF
>medium-sized|TRBJ1-4|TRBV20-1
CSAFYVRMGAGLFF
>.|TRBJ2-1|TRBV11-2
CASSRPGLAGGPTYNEQFF
>medium-sized|TRBJ2-1|TRBV4-3
CASSQGQGAYNEQFF
>.|TRBJ2-1|TRBV29-1
CSVLTSGTFNEQFF
>medium-sized|TRBJ2-2|TRBV3-1
CASSQDEASGLNTGELFF
>medium-sized|TRBJ2-4|TRBV7-8
CASSLVLGDIQYF
>medium-sized|TRBJ2-5|TRBV6-2/TRBV6-3
CASSYPRLAGDQETQYF